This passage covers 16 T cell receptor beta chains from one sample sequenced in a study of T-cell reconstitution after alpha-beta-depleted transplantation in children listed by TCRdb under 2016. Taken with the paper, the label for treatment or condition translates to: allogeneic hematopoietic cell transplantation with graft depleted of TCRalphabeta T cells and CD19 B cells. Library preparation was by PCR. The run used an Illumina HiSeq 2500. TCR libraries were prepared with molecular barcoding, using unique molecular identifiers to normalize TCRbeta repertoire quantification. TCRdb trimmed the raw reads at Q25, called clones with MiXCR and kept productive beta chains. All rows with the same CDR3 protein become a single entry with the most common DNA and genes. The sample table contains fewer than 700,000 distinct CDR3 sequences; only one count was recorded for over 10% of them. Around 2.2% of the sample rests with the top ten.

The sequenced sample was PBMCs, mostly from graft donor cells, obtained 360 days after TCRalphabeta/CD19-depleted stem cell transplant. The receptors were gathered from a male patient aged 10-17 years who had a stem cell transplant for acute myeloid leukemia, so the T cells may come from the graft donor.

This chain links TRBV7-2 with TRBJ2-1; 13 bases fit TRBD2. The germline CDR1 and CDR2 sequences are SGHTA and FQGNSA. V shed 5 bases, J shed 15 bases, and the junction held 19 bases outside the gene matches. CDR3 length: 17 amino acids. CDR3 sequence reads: CASSPRGAGLAGNMGFF. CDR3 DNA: TGTGCCAGCAGCCCCCGGGGGGCGGGACTAGCGGGAAACATGGGGTTCTTC.

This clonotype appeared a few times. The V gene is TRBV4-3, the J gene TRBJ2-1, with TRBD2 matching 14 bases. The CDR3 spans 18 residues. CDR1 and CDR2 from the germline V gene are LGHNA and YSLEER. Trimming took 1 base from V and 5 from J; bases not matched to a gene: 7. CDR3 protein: CASSQATSGRALDNEQFF. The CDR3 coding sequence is TGCGCCAGCAGCCAAGCGACTAGCGGGAGGGCCTTGGACAATGAGCAGTTCTTC.

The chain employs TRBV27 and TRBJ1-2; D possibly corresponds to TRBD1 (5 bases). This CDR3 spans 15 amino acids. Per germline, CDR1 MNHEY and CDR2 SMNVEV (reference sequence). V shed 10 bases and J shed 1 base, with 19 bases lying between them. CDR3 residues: CATQPGVGDNYGYTF. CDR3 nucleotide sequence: TGTGCCACGCAACCGGGGGTGGGAGATAACTATGGCTACACCTTC.

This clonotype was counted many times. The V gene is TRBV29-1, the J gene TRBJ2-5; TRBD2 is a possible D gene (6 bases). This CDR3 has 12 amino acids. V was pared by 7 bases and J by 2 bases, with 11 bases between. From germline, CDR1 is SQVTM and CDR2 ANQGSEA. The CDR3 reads CSAGTPQETQYF. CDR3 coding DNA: TGCAGCGCCGGGACTCCTCAAGAGACCCAGTACTTC.

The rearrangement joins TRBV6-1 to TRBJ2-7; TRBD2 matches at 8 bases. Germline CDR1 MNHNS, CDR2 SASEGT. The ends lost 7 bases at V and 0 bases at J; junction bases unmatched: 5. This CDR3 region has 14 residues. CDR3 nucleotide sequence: TGTGCCAGCATCGCGGGAGGCCACTCCTACGAGCAGTACTTC. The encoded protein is CASIAGGHSYEQYF.

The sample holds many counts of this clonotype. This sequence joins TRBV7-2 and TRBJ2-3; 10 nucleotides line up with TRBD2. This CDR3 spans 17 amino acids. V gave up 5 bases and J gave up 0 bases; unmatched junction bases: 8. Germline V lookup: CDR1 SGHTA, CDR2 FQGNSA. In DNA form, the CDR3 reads TGTGCCAGCAGCCACCGTACTAGCGGGACTAGCACAGATACGCAGTATTTT. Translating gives CASSHRTSGTSTDTQYF.

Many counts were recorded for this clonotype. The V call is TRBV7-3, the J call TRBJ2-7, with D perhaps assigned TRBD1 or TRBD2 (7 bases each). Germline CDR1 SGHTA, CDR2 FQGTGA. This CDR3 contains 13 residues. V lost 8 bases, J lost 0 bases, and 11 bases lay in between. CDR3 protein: CASGRDSSYEQYF. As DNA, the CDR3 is TGTGCCAGCGGGAGGGACAGCTCCTACGAGCAGTACTTC.

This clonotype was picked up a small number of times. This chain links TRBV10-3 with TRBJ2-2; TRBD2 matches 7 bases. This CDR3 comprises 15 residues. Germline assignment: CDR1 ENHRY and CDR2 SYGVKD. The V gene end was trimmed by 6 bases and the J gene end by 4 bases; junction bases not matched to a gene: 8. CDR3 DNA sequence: TGTGCCATCAGGGTAGGACTAGTCCTCACCGGGGAGCTGTTTTTT. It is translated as CAIRVGLVLTGELFF.

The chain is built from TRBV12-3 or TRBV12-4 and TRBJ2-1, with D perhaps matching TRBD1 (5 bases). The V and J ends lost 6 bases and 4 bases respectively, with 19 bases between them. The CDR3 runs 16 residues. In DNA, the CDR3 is TGTGCCAGCAGCCTCTGGGCAGGGCAACCTTACAATGAGCAGTTCTTC. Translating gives CASSLWAGQPYNEQFF.

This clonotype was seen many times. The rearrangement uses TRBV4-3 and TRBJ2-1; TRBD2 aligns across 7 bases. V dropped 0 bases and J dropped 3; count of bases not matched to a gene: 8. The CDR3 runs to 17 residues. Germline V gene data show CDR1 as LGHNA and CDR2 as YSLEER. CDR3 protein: CASSQDGGGAVYNEQFF. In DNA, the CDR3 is TGCGCCAGCAGCCAAGATGGGGGAGGGGCCGTCTACAATGAGCAGTTCTTC.

The CDR3 spells CASSSRRTARYEQYF. CDR3 sequence (DNA): TGTGCCAGCAGTTCCCGCCGGACCGCGCGTTACGAGCAGTACTTC. The chain is built from TRBV12-3 or TRBV12-4 and TRBJ2-7; D gene ambiguous. The V and J ends lost 4 bases and 4 bases respectively, with 17 bases between them. The CDR3 extends over 15 amino acids.

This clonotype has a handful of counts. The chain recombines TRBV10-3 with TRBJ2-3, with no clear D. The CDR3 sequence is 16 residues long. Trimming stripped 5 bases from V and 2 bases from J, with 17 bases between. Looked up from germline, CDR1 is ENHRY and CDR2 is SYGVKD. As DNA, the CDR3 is TGTGCCATCAGTCCCCGGACCTGGGGTTCCACAGATACGCAGTATTTT. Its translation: CAISPRTWGSTDTQYF.

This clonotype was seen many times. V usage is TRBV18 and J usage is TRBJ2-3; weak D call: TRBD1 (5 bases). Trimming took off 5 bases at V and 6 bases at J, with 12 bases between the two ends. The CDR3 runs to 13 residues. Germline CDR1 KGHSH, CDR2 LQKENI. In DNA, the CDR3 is TGTGCCAGCTCATTTCTGACAGATGATACGCAGTATTTT. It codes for CASSFLTDDTQYF.

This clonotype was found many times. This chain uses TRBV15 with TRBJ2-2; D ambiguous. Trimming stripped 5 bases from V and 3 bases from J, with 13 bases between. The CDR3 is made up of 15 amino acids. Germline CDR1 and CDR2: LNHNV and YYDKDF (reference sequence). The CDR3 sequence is CATSLQTWDTGELFF. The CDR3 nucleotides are TGTGCCACCAGCCTTCAGACTTGGGACACCGGGGAGCTGTTTTTT.

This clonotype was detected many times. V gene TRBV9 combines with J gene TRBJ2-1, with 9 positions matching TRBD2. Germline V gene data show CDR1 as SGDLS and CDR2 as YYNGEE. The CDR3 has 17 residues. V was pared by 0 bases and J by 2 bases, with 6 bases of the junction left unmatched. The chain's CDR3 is CASSVGSAGGTYNEQFF. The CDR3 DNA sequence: TGTGCCAGCAGCGTAGGGTCGGCGGGAGGGACCTACAATGAGCAGTTCTTC.

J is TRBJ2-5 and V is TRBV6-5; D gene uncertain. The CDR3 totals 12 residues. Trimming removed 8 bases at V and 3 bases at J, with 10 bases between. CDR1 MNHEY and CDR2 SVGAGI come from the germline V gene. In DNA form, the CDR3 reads TGTGCCAGCGCCCCTAGTGAAGAGACCCAGTACTTC. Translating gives CASAPSEETQYF.